The 2 T cell receptor beta chains given below trace back to one sample, sequenced in a study of cytomegalovirus exposure and HLA in healthy donors. PCR primers comprised 60 Vbeta and 13 Jbeta primers. Libraries were prepared by immunoSEQ multiplex PCR; TCRdb keeps only in-frame clonotypes and omits some of them. The sample yields about 150,000 clones, around 74% seen once. The sample comprised PBMCs. These receptors were collected from a man between 18 and 35 years old in good health and CMV-seronegative.

This chain uses TRBV21-1 with TRBJ1-5. TRBV21-1 is a documented pseudogene. The CDR3 loop spans 24 amino acids. CDR3 loop: CASSKGGMRGDVGRLSYSNQPQHF. CDR3 bases: TGTGCCAGCAGCAAAGGCGGAATGCGGGGAGACGTCGGGCGCCTATCATATAGCAATCAGCCCCAGCATTTT.

The rearrangement links TRBV5-1 to TRBJ1-2, with D maybe TRBD1 (5 bases). Germline V gives CDR1 SGHRS, CDR2 YFSETQ. The CDR3 totals 15 residues. Trimming took 0 bases from V and 2 from J, leaving 11 bases between them. The CDR3 DNA reads as TGCGCCAGCAGCTTGGCCCCAGGGCCAAACTATGGCTACACCTTC. Amino acid sequence: CASSLAPGPNYGYTF.